The clone carrying this TCR beta chain has ten or more counts. What it binds is not known. The TCR beta CDR3 regions underwent amplification from RNA transcripts. After a first-round RT-PCR with HTBI primers, a second-round multiplex PCR was run. A single record per CDR3 protein comes from TCRdb applying MiXCR to the multiplex PCR reads. Of just over 600,000 distinct CDR3 sequences in the sample, 20% to 25% were seen once. The V gene lost 4 bases and the J gene lost 3 bases, with 13 bases spanning the gap. Germline CDR1 is SGHRS and CDR2 is YFSETQ. The CDR3 is 14 residues long. This sample was included in a study of Graves' ophthalmopathy and Graves' hyperthyroidism. Study-level points and caveats: With roughly 65% sensitivity and more than 72% specificity, the model predicted ophthalmopathy progression.

The chain recombines TRBV5-1 with TRBJ1-1; TRBD1 is a possible D gene (5 bases). The specimen was peripheral blood. This receptor was obtained from a woman aged 18 to 35 with stable Graves' hyperthyroidism. Some clones in this sample may be carry-over from other donors' samples. In DNA form, the CDR3 reads TGCGCCAGCAGCACCCCGACAGACCACACTGAAGCTTTCTTT. Its protein is CASSTPTDHTEAFF.